A single sample is the source of the 23 T cell receptor beta chains below, sequenced in a study of shared clonotypes between healthy human individuals. The repertoire was sequenced with immunoSEQ multiplex PCR; TCRdb's copy has only in-frame clones and lacks some. The repertoire has around 1.9 million clones, 90% to 95% of them found once; the top ten carry around 1.8%. CD45RO-negative, CCR7-selected cells formed the naive CD8 fraction, which excluded terminally differentiated effector memory CD45RA+ cells. Source material: naive CD8+ T cells from PBMCs. The receptors shown here come from a man younger than 30 in good health. Some clones in this sample may be carry-over from other donors' samples.

The chain has TRBV6-5 and TRBJ1-2; the D gene is possibly TRBD1 (5 bases). The CDR3 covers 14 residues. Trimming cost V 5 bases and J 6 bases, with 16 bases left between them. CDR1 MNHEY and CDR2 SVGAGI come from the germline V gene. The CDR3 DNA reads TGTGCCAGCAGTCAAACTGGGGGTTTAAATGGCTACACCTTC. Translation: CASSQTGGLNGYTF.

V and J are TRBV5-6 and TRBJ2-5; D perhaps matches TRBD1 (7 bases). The length of the CDR3 is 15 residues. Trimming shortened V by 6 bases and J by 2 bases, and 17 bases separated the two germline ends. CDR1 is SGHDT and CDR2 is YYEEEE in the germline V gene. The CDR3 protein is CASNSRGELQETQYF. Here the CDR3 DNA reads TGTGCCAGCAACTCCAGGGGGGAGCTACAAGAGACCCAGTACTTC.

J is TRBJ1-2 and V is TRBV27, with D perhaps TRBD1 (6 bases). CDR1 and CDR2 from the germline V gene are MNHEY and SMNVEV (reference sequence). Trimming pared 5 bases from V and 10 bases from J, leaving 14 bases between. The CDR3 totals 12 residues. The CDR3 DNA follows: TGTGCCAGCAGTCTCCAGGGGAGGGACTACACCTTC. This gives the protein CASSLQGRDYTF.

This chain links TRBV27 with TRBJ2-7, with D tentatively TRBD1 (6 bases). Germline V lookup: CDR1 MNHEY, CDR2 SMNVEV (reference sequence). V lost 6 bases, J lost 0 bases, and 15 bases lay in between. CDR3 length: 15 residues. CDR3: CASRTGRQSSYEQYF. DNA for the CDR3: TGTGCCAGCAGGACAGGACGGCAGAGCTCCTACGAGCAGTACTTC.

V and J are TRBV5-1 and TRBJ2-1, with 7 nucleotides matching TRBD1. The length of the CDR3 is 14 residues. The V and J ends lost 5 bases and 4 bases, in that order; junction bases with no gene match: 6. The germline V gene encodes CDR1 SGHRS and CDR2 YFSETQ. Here the CDR3 DNA reads TGCGCCAGCAGACCCGGGACAGCTTACAATGAGCAGTTCTTC. Translating it yields CASRPGTAYNEQFF.

Here the CDR3 reads CASSQVVGNEKLFF. CDR3 nucleotides: TGCGCCAGCAGCCAAGTCGTGGGAAATGAAAAACTGTTTTTT. The chain is built from TRBV4-1 and TRBJ1-4; D is ambiguous. The V end lost 1 base, the J end lost 5 bases, and 8 bases lay between the germline ends. Germline V gives CDR1 MGHRA, CDR2 YSYEKL. The CDR3 totals 14 residues.

The gene calls are TRBV6-1 and TRBJ2-3; 9 bases agree with TRBD1. CDR3 length: 15 amino acids. The junction had 9 bases not matched to a gene; V was cut back by 7 bases and J by 4 bases. Germline lookup yields CDR1 MNHNS and CDR2 SASEGT. The CDR3 region has the DNA TGTGCCAGCAATGCGGACAGGGGATTGGCAGATACGCAGTATTTT. Amino acids: CASNADRGLADTQYF.

The V gene is TRBV2, the J gene TRBJ1-2; 9 nucleotides align to TRBD1. J lost 5 bases, V lost 8 bases, and 3 bases had no gene match. Per germline, CDR1 SNHLY and CDR2 FYNNEI. This CDR3 contains 12 residues. The CDR3 bases are TGTGCCAGCTTAGGACAGGGGTATGGCTACACCTTC. It codes for CASLGQGYGYTF.

This clone has a handful of counts. The genes are TRBV29-1 and TRBJ1-2; 8 bases align to TRBD1. Germline assignment: CDR1 SQVTM and CDR2 ANQGSEA. J was trimmed by 3 bases and V by 4 bases; bases with no gene match: 7. The CDR3 is 14 amino acids. CDR3 in DNA: TGCAGCGTTGGCCGACAGGGGAGACACTATGGCTACACCTTC. Protein: CSVGRQGRHYGYTF.

V and J are TRBV6-4 and TRBJ2-3; D possibly corresponds to TRBD2 (5 bases). Germline assignment: CDR1 MRHNA and CDR2 SNTAGT. The CDR3 runs to 16 residues. V lost 4 bases and J lost 0, with 14 bases in between. Here the CDR3 DNA reads TGTGCCAGCAGTGGGAGCAGTGGCGGGAGCACAGATACGCAGTATTTT. Amino acids: CASSGSSGGSTDTQYF.

V gene TRBV19 combines with J gene TRBJ2-1, with D perhaps being TRBD1 or TRBD2 (5 bases each). The CDR3 length is 13 residues. Germline V CDR1 and CDR2: LNHDA, SQIVND (reference sequence). Trimming took 3 bases from V and 9 from J, leaving 12 bases between them. This CDR3 reads CASSITQGVEQFF. CDR3 bases: TGTGCCAGTAGTATCACTCAGGGAGTTGAGCAGTTCTTC.

The rearrangement uses TRBV27 and TRBJ2-7, with D perhaps TRBD1 (5 bases). Germline V CDR1 and CDR2: MNHEY, SMNVEV (reference sequence). The CDR3 sequence is 13 residues long. Trimming took 0 bases from V and 6 from J, leaving 9 bases between them. CDR3 sequence: CASSLSLGVEQYF. CDR3 in DNA: TGTGCCAGCAGTTTATCTTTAGGGGTCGAGCAGTACTTC.

CDR3 DNA: TGTGCCAGCAGTGGCGGGGATGGTGGCTACACCTTC. It translates to CASSGGDGGYTF. The chain has TRBV6-5 and TRBJ1-2; no firm D call. Trimming left V 5 bases short and J 7 bases short, with 11 bases between. Germline V gives CDR1 MNHEY, CDR2 SVGAGI. The CDR3 is 12 amino acids.

The chain recombines TRBV10-3 with TRBJ2-1; 14 bases fit TRBD2. Per the germline V gene, CDR1 is ENHRY and CDR2 is SYGVKD. The CDR3 spans 15 residues. V dropped 3 bases and J dropped 7; count of bases not matched to a gene: 2. The CDR3 protein is CAISDRTSGRNEQFF. In DNA, the CDR3 is TGTGCCATCAGTGATCGGACTAGCGGGAGGAATGAGCAGTTCTTC.

V usage is TRBV13 and J usage is TRBJ2-7, with TRBD2 identical over 13 bases. The CDR3 loop spans 16 amino acids. CDR1 and CDR2 from the germline V gene are PRHDT and FYEKMQ (reference sequence). With 4 bases clipped from V and 3 bases from J, the junction kept 6 bases outside the gene matches. The CDR3 nucleotides are TGTGCCAGCAGCTCCCAAGGACTAGCGGGAGTCTACGAGCAGTACTTC. This translates into CASSSQGLAGVYEQYF.

As DNA, the CDR3 is TGTGCCAGCAGCTCGGGACTGTCGAACACCGGGGAGCTGTTTTTT. Residues: CASSSGLSNTGELFF. The rearrangement joins TRBV7-8 to TRBJ2-2; a possible D gene is TRBD2 (6 bases). Trimming took off 4 bases at V and 0 bases at J, with 9 bases between the two ends. This CDR3 spans 15 amino acids. The germline gives CDR1 SGHVS, CDR2 FQNEAQ.

This chain connects TRBV5-6 to TRBJ2-7; D is unresolved. CDR1 SGHDT and CDR2 YYEEEE come from the germline V gene. With 3 bases removed from V and 6 bases from J, the gap between germline ends came to 16 bases. The CDR3 runs 14 residues. CDR3: CASSSAAVRAEQYF. The CDR3 nucleotides are TGTGCCAGCAGCTCCGCCGCAGTACGGGCCGAGCAGTACTTC.

The rearrangement uses TRBV9 and TRBJ2-6; TRBD2 agrees at 14 bases. Germline V gene sequence: CDR1 SGDLS, CDR2 YYNGEE. The CDR3 loop spans 23 amino acids. V dropped 1 base and J dropped 2; count of bases not matched to a gene: 17. CDR3 sequence: CASSVFPAGTSGGRSPGANVLTF. In DNA, the CDR3 is TGTGCCAGCAGCGTATTCCCCGCCGGGACTAGCGGGGGTAGGAGCCCTGGGGCCAACGTCCTGACTTTC. The entire variable domain, with the rest obtained from reference TRBV9 and TRBJ2-6, is as follows: DSGVTQTPKHLITATGQRVTLRCSPRSGDLSVYWYQQSLDQGLQFLIQYYNGEERAKGNILERFSAQQFPDLHSELNLSSLELGDSALYFCASSVFPAGTSGGRSPGANVLTFGAGSRLTVL.

The rearrangement links TRBV4-1 to TRBJ2-3, with 14 bases lining up with TRBD2. Trimming took 2 bases from V and 7 from J; bases not matched to a gene: 11. From germline, CDR1 is MGHRA and CDR2 YSYEKL. CDR3 size: 18 residues. CDR3 bases: TGCGCCAGCAGCCAATCCCCGACTAGCGGGAGGGCCAGCTATACGCAGTATTTT. Amino acid sequence: CASSQSPTSGRASYTQYF.

V is TRBV28 and J is TRBJ2-7; D is perhaps TRBD2 (6 bases). Germline CDR1 is MDHEN and CDR2 is SYDVKM. The CDR3 has 14 residues. V was cut by 4 bases and J by 6 bases, with 16 bases left in between. This CDR3 reads CASSSTFSGAEQYF. CDR3 bases: TGTGCCAGCAGTTCGACGTTTAGCGGTGCCGAGCAGTACTTC.

This chain links TRBV19 with TRBJ2-1; tentatively, D is TRBD2 (6 bases). Deletions cut 0 bases from V and 3 bases from J, with 12 bases between. The CDR3 has 16 amino acids. Germline V gene lookup returns CDR1 LNHDA and CDR2 SQIVND (reference sequence). Here the CDR3 DNA reads TGTGCCAGTAGTATAGATTTTCGGAGGGACTACAATGAGCAGTTCTTC. This encodes CASSIDFRRDYNEQFF.

The chain carries TRBV9 and TRBJ2-7, with D possibly TRBD1 on 6 matching bases. The CDR3 spans 16 residues. Germline CDR1 SGDLS, CDR2 YYNGEE. Trimming took off 2 bases at V and 1 base at J, with 16 bases between the two ends. Here the CDR3 DNA reads TGTGCCAGCAGCGTCCATAAGGACAGCCCATCCTACGAGCAGTACTTC. Amino acids: CASSVHKDSPSYEQYF.

This sequence joins TRBV5-6 and TRBJ1-2; D not resolved. Trimming left V 1 base short and J 14 bases short, with 12 bases between. The CDR3 contains 11 residues. Germline assignment: CDR1 SGHDT and CDR2 YYEEEE. CDR3 bases: TGTGCCAGCAGCTTGCCTCCTGGTTATACCTTC. It translates to CASSLPPGYTF.